The clone carrying this T cell receptor (beta chain) showed up just a few times. This sample was included in a study of CD8+ T cells in alopecia areata. TCR sequencing used cDNA made by reverse transcription of extracted RNA. TCRdb keeps only in-frame clones here, not all; method: immunoSEQ multiplex PCR. The data contain under 150,000 clones, approximately 60% of them singletons. The source of this sequence is a human donor in good health. The sequencing input was CD8+ T cells sorted from blood.

The CDR3 is CASSTGRLDEQFF. CDR3 DNA: TGCGCCAGCAGCACGGGGCGATTAGATGAGCAGTTCTTC. The rearrangement links TRBV4-1 to TRBJ2-1; D may be TRBD1 or TRBD2 (5 bases each). Per the germline V gene, CDR1 is MGHRA and CDR2 is YSYEKL. The ends were cut back, 5 bases at V and 8 bases at J, with 13 bases in the middle. The CDR3 consists of 13 residues.